These 25 T cell receptor beta chains were sequenced from one sample in a study of T cell changes during pregnancy in multiple sclerosis. Repertoires were generated with immunoSEQ multiplex PCR, while TCRdb's copy carries only in-frame clones and drops some. The table records roughly 10,000 clones, 83% of them present only once. The material sequenced was CD8+ T cells from peripheral blood mononuclear cells, taken in the third trimester of pregnancy. All receptors derive from a female donor in good health, enrolled as a control in a pregnancy study.

Within the sample, this clone is medium-sized. The genes are TRBV4-2 and TRBJ2-7; possibly TRBD1 for D (6 bases). CDR3 size: 13 residues. Germline V lookup: CDR1 LGHNA, CDR2 YNFKEQ. Trimming pared 5 bases from V and 2 bases from J, leaving 10 bases between. The DNA for the CDR3 is TGTGCCAGCAGCAAAGGACAGACCTACGAGCAGTACTTC. Translating gives CASSKGQTYEQYF.

The J gene is TRBJ2-1, the V gene TRBV27; 10 nucleotides match TRBD1. CDR1 is MNHEY, CDR2 SMNVEV, per germline (reference sequence). The CDR3 sequence is 15 residues long. With 4 bases clipped from V and 4 bases from J, the junction kept 4 bases outside the gene matches. For the CDR3, the DNA is TGTGCCAGCAGTTCACCGGGACAGGGGTACAATGAGCAGTTCTTC. Translated, it gives CASSSPGQGYNEQFF.

This clone was observed once. The CDR3 loop reads CASSSRGGGTEAFF. The CDR3 DNA follows: TGTGCCAGCAGTTCCCGGGGAGGGGGCACTGAAGCTTTCTTT. The J gene is TRBJ1-1, the V gene TRBV6-5; perhaps TRBD1 as D (6 bases). CDR3 length: 14 amino acids. The germline gives CDR1 MNHEY, CDR2 SVGAGI. Between the trimmed V and J ends, which lost 4 bases and 4 bases, there was a span of 13 bases.

The CDR3, as DNA: TGTGCCAGCAGCCAAGATACAGATCAAGAGACCCAGTACTTC. Translated, it gives CASSQDTDQETQYF. The chain combines TRBV4-2 with TRBJ2-5; D unclear. The V end was cut by 0 bases, the J end by 2 bases, with 7 bases between. CDR3 size: 14 residues. Germline V gives CDR1 LGHNA, CDR2 YNFKEQ.

V is TRBV19 and J is TRBJ2-2; 8 bases align to TRBD2. In germline, CDR1 is LNHDA, CDR2 SQIVND (reference sequence). This CDR3 has 15 amino acids. Losses at the gene ends were 7 bases for V and 2 bases for J; bases not matched to a gene: 6. CDR3 amino acids: CASTPAGDNTGELFF. Written as DNA, the CDR3 is TGTGCCAGTACTCCAGCGGGGGACAACACCGGGGAGCTGTTTTTT.

The genes are TRBV27 and TRBJ1-6, with D perhaps TRBD1 (5 bases). With 3 bases removed from V and 8 bases from J, the gap between germline ends came to 14 bases. The germline V gene has CDR1 MNHEY and CDR2 SMNVEV (reference sequence). The CDR3 runs to 15 residues. CDR3 amino acids: CASSFGGNPHSPLHF. The CDR3 coding sequence is TGTGCCAGCAGTTTCGGGGGGAATCCCCATTCACCCCTCCACTTT.

The chain combines TRBV13 with TRBJ2-7, with 7 bases that match TRBD2. V dropped 4 bases and J dropped 0; count of bases not matched to a gene: 15. In germline, CDR1 is PRHDT, CDR2 FYEKMQ (reference sequence). The CDR3 is made up of 18 amino acids. DNA for the CDR3: TGTGCCAGCAGCTCCGTCATTGGTGGGGGGGTGAGCTCCTACGAGCAGTACTTC. Encoded protein: CASSSVIGGGVSSYEQYF.

The chain recombines TRBV27 with TRBJ2-3, with TRBD2 matching 8 bases. This CDR3 comprises 13 residues. V dropped 11 bases and J dropped 5; count of bases not matched to a gene: 9. Per germline, CDR1 MNHEY and CDR2 SMNVEV (reference sequence). This chain's CDR3 is CAAGRGKGDTQYF. The CDR3 bases are TGTGCCGCCGGGAGGGGGAAGGGAGATACGCAGTATTTT.

The CDR3 sequence: CAWSGQGISGANVLTF. The CDR3 nucleotides are TGTGCCTGGTCGGGACAGGGCATATCTGGGGCCAACGTCCTGACTTTC. V usage is TRBV30 and J usage is TRBJ2-6; 9 bases are shared with TRBD1. Germline lookup yields CDR1 GTSNPN and CDR2 SVGIG (reference sequence). V gave up 5 bases and J gave up 1 base; unmatched junction bases: 6. CDR3 length equals 16 residues.

The chain links TRBV28 to TRBJ2-3; D is perhaps TRBD1 (6 bases). Trimming removed 5 bases from V and 5 bases from J, with 11 bases in between. This CDR3 comprises 13 residues. Germline V gene sequence: CDR1 MDHEN, CDR2 SYDVKM. CDR3 residues: CASSLYRVDTQYF. The CDR3 nucleotides are TGTGCCAGCAGTCTTTACAGGGTAGATACGCAGTATTTT.

The chain uses TRBV28 and TRBJ1-2; TRBD1 matches at 8 bases. J was trimmed by 4 bases and V by 5 bases; bases with no gene match: 6. This CDR3 spans 14 amino acids. Germline CDR1 and CDR2: MDHEN and SYDVKM. CDR3 coding DNA: TGTGCCAGCAGTCCGACAGGGGTTGCCTATGGCTACACCTTC. Amino acid sequence: CASSPTGVAYGYTF.

The V call is TRBV11-2, the J call TRBJ2-7; no clear D gene. This CDR3 comprises 15 residues. Germline V gene lookup returns CDR1 SGHAT and CDR2 FQNNGV. Trimming took off 0 bases at V and 1 base at J, with 10 bases between the two ends. This CDR3 reads CASSLEYGLSYEQYF. CDR3 sequence (DNA): TGTGCCAGCAGCTTAGAGTATGGGCTTTCCTACGAGCAGTACTTC. Complete variable domain (other parts from reference TRBV11-2 and TRBJ2-7): EAGVAQSPRYKIIEKRQSVAFWCNPISGHATLYWYQQILGQGPKLLIQFQNNGVVDDSQLPKDRFSAERLKGVDSTLKIQPAKLEDSAVYLCASSLEYGLSYEQYFGPGTRLTVT.

J is TRBJ2-6 and V is TRBV6-4; weak D call: TRBD2 (6 bases). Trimming removed 3 bases at V and 4 bases at J, with 10 bases between. Per the germline V gene, CDR1 is MRHNA and CDR2 is SNTAGT. The CDR3 has 15 residues. The CDR3 spells CASSEAGLGANVLTF. For the CDR3, the DNA is TGTGCCAGCAGTGAGGCAGGACTAGGGGCCAACGTCCTGACTTTC.

V usage is TRBV5-6 and J usage is TRBJ2-5, with TRBD2 matching 7 bases. This CDR3 is 15 amino acids long. Trimming cost V 3 bases and J 3 bases; bases outside gene matches: 8. Germline assignment: CDR1 SGHDT and CDR2 YYEEEE. CDR3 sequence reads: CASSSFQGGEETQYF. CDR3 coding DNA: TGTGCCAGCAGCTCTTTTCAGGGAGGGGAAGAGACCCAGTACTTC.

V gene TRBV30 combines with J gene TRBJ2-1; 9 bases map to TRBD2. The CDR3 runs to 15 residues. CDR1 and CDR2 (germline): GTSNPN, SVGIG (reference sequence). The junction had 11 bases not matched to a gene; V was cut back by 4 bases and J by 7 bases. The CDR3 DNA follows: TGTGCCTGGACGGAGATAGCGGGAGAGGTAAATGAGCAGTTCTTC. This sequence encodes CAWTEIAGEVNEQFF.

By share, this clone ranks as medium-sized. The gene calls are TRBV4-2 and TRBJ1-2, with 7 nucleotides matching TRBD1. Losses at the gene ends were 4 bases for V and 5 bases for J; bases not matched to a gene: 4. This CDR3 region has 13 residues. The germline gives CDR1 LGHNA, CDR2 YNFKEQ. The CDR3 DNA sequence: TGTGCCAGCAGCCCAGGACAGGCTTATGGCTACACCTTC. Translation gives CASSPGQAYGYTF.

The chain couples TRBV4-3 to TRBJ2-6; maybe TRBD2 (5 bases). Between the trimmed V and J ends, which lost 0 bases and 4 bases, there was a span of 10 bases. The CDR3 has 16 residues. The germline V gene encodes CDR1 LGHNA and CDR2 YSLEER. The CDR3 is CASSQEGSAGANVLTF. Here the CDR3 DNA reads TGCGCCAGCAGCCAAGAGGGGAGTGCGGGGGCCAACGTCCTGACTTTC.

The gene calls are TRBV4-2 and TRBJ2-7, with TRBD1 as a possible D gene (8 bases). The length of the CDR3 is 15 residues. Between the trimmed V and J ends, which lost 4 bases and 5 bases, there was a span of 18 bases. Germline V gives CDR1 LGHNA, CDR2 YNFKEQ. The CDR3 is CASSPTTGEGHEQYF. The DNA for the CDR3 is TGTGCCAGCAGCCCAACGACAGGGGAGGGCCACGAGCAGTACTTC.

V is TRBV27 and J is TRBJ2-5; D is ambiguous. The germline V and J ends were trimmed by 4 bases and 1 base, with 7 bases remaining between them. This CDR3 is built from 13 residues. From germline, CDR1 is MNHEY and CDR2 SMNVEV (reference sequence). The CDR3 reads CASSSSRQETQYF. CDR3 bases: TGTGCCAGCAGTTCTAGTCGCCAAGAGACCCAGTACTTC.

The chain links TRBV4-1 to TRBJ1-3, with D unresolved. V was trimmed by 1 base and J by 2 bases, leaving 9 bases between them. Germline-derived CDR1 and CDR2 are MGHRA and YSYEKL. The CDR3 covers 15 residues. The CDR3, as DNA: TGCGCCAGCAGCCAAGGAGGAGGGCCTGGAAACACCATATATTTT. Its protein is CASSQGGGPGNTIYF.

By share of the sample, this clone is medium-sized. V gene TRBV2 combines with J gene TRBJ1-6, with 8 positions matching TRBD1. The CDR3 runs to 18 residues. From germline, CDR1 is SNHLY and CDR2 FYNNEI. V shed 8 bases, J shed 0 bases, and the junction held 12 bases outside the gene matches. The CDR3 region has the DNA TGTGCCAGCGGCTCCGACAGGGGCGACAGCTCCTATAATTCACCCCTCCACTTT. Translated, it gives CASGSDRGDSSYNSPLHF.

The V and J genes are TRBV13 and TRBJ1-1, with 7 positions matching TRBD1. This CDR3 region has 15 residues. The J segment lost 1 base and the V segment lost 4 bases, leaving 6 bases of the junction unmatched. Germline CDR1 PRHDT, CDR2 FYEKMQ (reference sequence). The CDR3 sequence: CASSSRTGPNTEAFF. DNA of the CDR3: TGTGCCAGCAGCTCCCGGACAGGTCCGAACACTGAAGCTTTCTTT. The full variable domain, in which reference TRBV13 and TRBJ1-1 provide the parts outside the CDR3, is AAGVIQSPRHLIKEKRETATLKCYPIPRHDTVYWYQQGPGQDPQFLISFYEKMQSDKGSIPDRFSAQQFSDYHSELNMSSLELGDSALYFCASSSRTGPNTEAFFGQGTRLTVV.

The chain employs TRBV4-2 and TRBJ2-3; no clear D. Germline loops: CDR1 LGHNA, CDR2 YNFKEQ. V lost 0 bases and J lost 0, with 7 bases in between. This CDR3 comprises 15 residues. The CDR3 reads CASSQEYGSTDTQYF. CDR3 nucleotides: TGTGCCAGCAGCCAAGAGTACGGGAGCACAGATACGCAGTATTTT.

The chain is built from TRBV9 and TRBJ1-2; weak D call: TRBD1 (5 bases). The ends were cut back, 7 bases at V and 3 bases at J, with 22 bases in the middle. The length of the CDR3 is 16 residues. Germline V gives CDR1 SGDLS, CDR2 YYNGEE. The CDR3 region has the DNA TGTGCCAGCCGGGAGAGGGGAGGGCCGGAGGACTATGGCTACACCTTC. Residues: CASRERGGPEDYGYTF.

The V call is TRBV9, the J call TRBJ2-1; 8 bases agree with TRBD2. The CDR3 is 11 amino acids. J lost 10 bases, V lost 6 bases, and 3 bases had no gene match. Germline V CDR1 and CDR2: SGDLS, YYNGEE. In DNA, the CDR3 is TGTGCCAGCACCCGGGGGGGGGAGCAGTTCTTC. Residues: CASTRGGEQFF. Full variable domain (rest looked up from reference TRBV9 and TRBJ2-1): DSGVTQTPKHLITATGQRVTLRCSPRSGDLSVYWYQQSLDQGLQFLIQYYNGEERAKGNILERFSAQQFPDLHSELNLSSLELGDSALYFCASTRGGEQFFGPGTRLTVL.